This record covers a single TCR beta chain. No antigen is known for it. Stated treatment: about 20 received Ad26.COV2.S at low or high dose, single or two shots; 5 received placebo; per-sample allocation not given. Material that was analyzed had been drawn on day 63 after the first vaccine or placebo injection. Within Boston, the person who donated was an adult of 18-55 years. Spike of the Wuhan-strain SARS-CoV-2 was expressed by an Ad26 vector, which formed the vaccine. This specimen comes from a study of Ad26.COV2.S vaccination and SARS-CoV-2 variants. This table comes from immunoSEQ multiplex PCR, and its TCRdb copy is limited to in-frame clones, with some not included. The sample shows over 400,000 clones, nearly 90% of them seen only once. Study observations and caveats: Post-vaccination spike-specific CD8+ and CD4+ T cell responses reportedly had substantial breadth.

Germline values: CDR1 MNHEY, CDR2 SVGEGT. The CDR3 runs 11 residues. Trimming took 4 bases from V and 2 from J, leaving 3 bases between them. Sequences were derived from peripheral blood, sampled in a trial of Ad26.COV2.S vaccine versus placebo. This chain uses TRBV6-2 or TRBV6-3 with TRBJ2-7; D gene ambiguous. This clonotype was sampled from a person between 18 and 65 years old who received the Ad26.COV2.S COVID-19 vaccine or a placebo. CDR3 sequence reads: CASSSAYEQYF. In nucleotides, the CDR3 is TGTGCCAGCAGTTCCGCCTACGAGCAGTACTTC.